This T cell receptor (beta chain) derives from a study of shared clonotypes between healthy human individuals. Some clones are missing from TCRdb's copy, which holds only in-frame ones; the method was immunoSEQ multiplex PCR. The sample comprises roughly 1,500,000 clones, roughly 98.5% of which are singletons, and approximately 0.4% rests with the top ten. V gave up 3 bases and J gave up 3 bases, with 12 bases separating them. The germline V gene encodes CDR1 SGHRS and CDR2 YFSETQ. The CDR3 runs to 15 residues. The sequence was obtained from a man aged 25-40 years in good health. The rearrangement links TRBV5-1 to TRBJ2-2; TRBD1 is a possible D gene (6 bases). Sequenced input: naive CD4+ T cells sorted from blood. Subset here: CD45RA+ positively selected. CDR3 loop: CASSSLQGDTGELFF. Written as DNA, the CDR3 is TGCGCCAGCAGCTCCCTACAGGGTGACACCGGGGAGCTGTTTTTT.